These 27 T cell receptor beta chains were sequenced from one sample in a study of shared clonotypes between healthy human individuals. Using immunoSEQ multiplex PCR, the repertoire was profiled, and TCRdb retains in-frame clones only, with some absent. The sample holds about 2.1 million clones, 90% to 95% seen once. Cells designated naive CD8 were CD45RO-negative and were positively selected for CCR7, with terminally differentiated effector memory CD45RA+ cells excluded. The sequenced sample was naive CD8+ T cells from PBMCs. These TCRs come from a man aged 18 to 30 in good health. Some clones in this sample may be carry-over from other donors' samples.

The chain joins TRBV11-2 to TRBJ2-3; 8 bases fit TRBD1. The CDR3 runs to 15 residues. CDR1 and CDR2 (germline): SGHAT, FQNNGV. The ends lost 3 bases at V and 4 bases at J; junction bases unmatched: 6. CDR3 nucleotides: TGTGCCAGCAGCTTTGTAAGGACAGGGTCAGATACGCAGTATTTT. Its translation: CASSFVRTGSDTQYF. Supplemented by reference TRBV11-2 and TRBJ2-3, the full variable domain reads EAGVAQSPRYKIIEKRQSVAFWCNPISGHATLYWYQQILGQGPKLLIQFQNNGVVDDSQLPKDRFSAERLKGVDSTLKIQPAKLEDSAVYLCASSFVRTGSDTQYFGPGTRLTVL.

The genes are TRBV25-1 and TRBJ1-4; 12 bases line up with TRBD1. Germline loops: CDR1 MGHDK, CDR2 SYGVNS. The CDR3 totals 18 residues. With V trimmed by 2 bases and J by 7 bases, 11 bases remained unmatched. This CDR3 reads CASSEPPGQGAFGEKLFF. As DNA, the CDR3 is TGTGCCAGCAGTGAACCCCCGGGACAGGGGGCTTTTGGTGAAAAACTGTTTTTT.

V is TRBV2 and J is TRBJ2-2; D ambiguous. The CDR3 loop spans 14 amino acids. The ends were cut back, 4 bases at V and 5 bases at J, with 11 bases in the middle. CDR1 SNHLY and CDR2 FYNNEI come from the germline V gene. CDR3 loop: CASSAQPVTGELFF. DNA of the CDR3: TGTGCCAGCAGTGCCCAGCCTGTAACCGGGGAGCTGTTTTTT.

V gene TRBV7-8 combines with J gene TRBJ2-7; 10 bases align to TRBD1. Per germline, CDR1 SGHVS and CDR2 FQNEAQ. There are 16 residues in the CDR3. The trim removed 5 bases at V and 5 bases at J, leaving 12 bases unmatched. The CDR3 sequence is CASSTAMGQGFHEQYF. The CDR3 bases are TGTGCCAGCAGCACCGCCATGGGACAGGGGTTCCACGAGCAGTACTTC.

The chain uses TRBV5-1 and TRBJ1-2; TRBD1 is a possible D gene (6 bases). The germline CDR1 and CDR2 sequences are SGHRS and YFSETQ. Trimming shortened V by 0 bases and J by 6 bases, and 21 bases separated the two germline ends. The CDR3 is 17 residues long. The CDR3 DNA reads as TGCGCCAGCAGCTTGGCTTTCCTTAAGGGGGGCGCAGATGGCTACACCTTC. This codes for CASSLAFLKGGADGYTF.

The gene calls are TRBV20-1 and TRBJ2-7; TRBD1 is a possible D gene (5 bases). V was trimmed by 5 bases and J by 11 bases, leaving 16 bases between them. The CDR3 spans 11 residues. CDR1 is DFQATT, CDR2 SNEGSKA, per germline (reference sequence). The CDR3 nucleotides read TGCAGTGCTCAAAACCGGGCAGGGAAGTACTTC. As protein: CSAQNRAGKYF.

This chain connects TRBV15 to TRBJ2-7; 7 bases agree with TRBD1. V trimming: 3 bases; J trimming: 2 bases; junction bases outside the gene matches: 4. CDR1 and CDR2 from the germline V gene are LNHNV and YYDKDF (reference sequence). The CDR3 contains 14 residues. CDR3 coding DNA: TGTGCCACCAGCAGCGGGACAGATACCTACGAGCAGTACTTC. Amino acids: CATSSGTDTYEQYF.

The chain links TRBV7-9 to TRBJ2-7, with 8 bases identical to TRBD1. V shed 5 bases, J shed 6 bases, and the junction held 3 bases outside the gene matches. Germline V gene lookup returns CDR1 SEHNR and CDR2 FQNEAQ (reference sequence). The CDR3 loop spans 12 amino acids. CDR3 loop: CASSSGQGEQYF. The DNA of the CDR3 is TGTGCCAGCAGCAGCGGACAGGGCGAGCAGTACTTC.

V is TRBV4-3 and J is TRBJ2-7; perhaps TRBD2 as D (6 bases). Trimming cost V 0 bases and J 4 bases, with 13 bases left between them. CDR1 is LGHNA and CDR2 is YSLEER in the germline V gene. The CDR3 totals 15 residues. CDR3 region: CASSQERDGYYEQYF. CDR3 sequence (DNA): TGCGCCAGCAGCCAAGAGCGGGACGGGTATTACGAGCAGTACTTC.

The J gene is TRBJ1-4, the V gene TRBV27; D may be TRBD1 (5 bases). Germline V CDR1 and CDR2: MNHEY, SMNVEV (reference sequence). V was trimmed by 6 bases and J by 5 bases, leaving 16 bases between them. This CDR3 contains 15 residues. Here the CDR3 reads CASSLGRQLNEKLFF. The CDR3 region has the DNA TGTGCCAGCAGCTTGGGGAGACAGTTGAATGAAAAACTGTTTTTT.

The V gene is TRBV20-1, the J gene TRBJ2-7; TRBD1 matches at 8 bases. There are 11 residues in the CDR3. Germline lookup yields CDR1 DFQATT and CDR2 SNEGSKA (reference sequence). Losses at the gene ends were 6 bases for V and 6 bases for J; bases not matched to a gene: 4. CDR3 nucleotide sequence: TGCAGTGCCCAAGGACAGGGCGAGCAGTACTTC. The encoded protein is CSAQGQGEQYF.

The V call is TRBV11-3, the J call TRBJ2-6; 10 bases agree with TRBD1. From germline, CDR1 is SGHNT and CDR2 YENEEA. The CDR3 is 18 amino acids. The trim removed 1 base at V and 1 base at J, leaving 4 bases unmatched. CDR3 nucleotides: TGTGCCAGCAGCTTAGGGCCGGGACAGGGGTCTGGGGCCAACGTCCTGACTTTC. Amino acid sequence: CASSLGPGQGSGANVLTF. The full variable domain, its missing parts supplied by reference TRBV11-3 and TRBJ2-6, is EAGVVQSPRYKIIEKKQPVAFWCNPISGHNTLYWYLQNLGQGPELLIRYENEEAVDDSQLPKDRFSAERLKGVDSTLKIQPAELGDSAVYLCASSLGPGQGSGANVLTFGAGSRLTVL.

This clone was seen once. Other DNA sequences in the same sample also yield this CDR3. The rearrangement joins TRBV4-1 to TRBJ2-3, with D possibly TRBD1 on 6 matching bases. Trimming took off 2 bases at V and 2 bases at J, with 11 bases between the two ends. Germline assignment: CDR1 MGHRA and CDR2 YSYEKL. This CDR3 has 15 amino acids. The DNA of the CDR3 is TGCGCCAGCAGCCAAAGGGGGTTATACACAGATACGCAGTATTTT. It translates to CASSQRGLYTDTQYF.

This chain joins TRBV9 and TRBJ2-1; weak D call: TRBD1 (6 bases). Germline CDR1 SGDLS, CDR2 YYNGEE. This CDR3 comprises 14 residues. Trimming removed 5 bases from V and 4 bases from J, with 13 bases in between. The CDR3 here is CASSPTGKYNEQFF. The CDR3 DNA reads as TGTGCCAGCAGTCCAACAGGGAAGTACAATGAGCAGTTCTTC.

This clone was detected only once. The CDR3 region has the DNA TGCGCCAGCAGCCAGCCACACAGGGTAGAGAGCACCGGGGAGCTGTTTTTT. Encoded protein: CASSQPHRVESTGELFF. V and J are TRBV4-1 and TRBJ2-2, with a tentative D call TRBD1 (6 bases). This CDR3 is 17 amino acids long. Germline assignment: CDR1 MGHRA and CDR2 YSYEKL. V lost 3 bases to trimming and J lost 4 bases, with 18 bases between them.

This chain joins TRBV2 and TRBJ2-3; D may match TRBD1 or TRBD2 (5 bases each). The CDR3 consists of 13 residues. Trimming left V 6 bases short and J 0 bases short, with 7 bases between. CDR1 SNHLY and CDR2 FYNNEI come from the germline V gene. The CDR3 reads CASRGTSTDTQYF. CDR3 nucleotides: TGTGCCAGCAGAGGGACCAGCACAGATACGCAGTATTTT.

The sample holds one count of this clone. The chain couples TRBV13 to TRBJ1-1; no clear D gene. V dropped 5 bases and J dropped 0 bases, with 7 bases sitting between them. CDR1 and CDR2 from the germline V gene are PRHDT and FYEKMQ (reference sequence). This CDR3 comprises 13 residues. The CDR3 sequence is CASSQGMNTEAFF. The DNA of the CDR3 is TGTGCCAGCAGCCAAGGGATGAACACTGAAGCTTTCTTT.

In its sample, this clone was seen a few times. The chain uses TRBV25-1 and TRBJ1-4, with D maybe TRBD1 (5 bases). Trimming left V 4 bases short and J 3 bases short, with 18 bases between. Germline V gene data show CDR1 as MGHDK and CDR2 as SYGVNS. The CDR3 runs 17 residues. CDR3 amino acids: CASSAPDSSAPNEKLFF. The CDR3 DNA is TGTGCCAGCAGTGCTCCCGACAGCTCAGCTCCTAATGAAAAACTGTTTTTT.

This chain joins TRBV7-9 and TRBJ2-7; 13 nucleotides match TRBD2. CDR3 length equals 14 residues. V shed 5 bases and J 5 bases; nucleotides not matched to a gene: 3. Germline loops: CDR1 SEHNR, CDR2 FQNEAQ (reference sequence). This chain's CDR3 is CASSIGLAGDEQYF. The CDR3 DNA is TGTGCCAGCAGCATTGGACTAGCGGGAGACGAGCAGTACTTC. The full variable domain, rest sourced from reference TRBV7-9 and TRBJ2-7, is DTGVSQNPRHKITKRGQNVTFRCDPISEHNRLYWYRQTLGQGPEFLTYFQNEAQLEKSRLLSDRFSAERPKGSFSTLEIQRTEQGDSAMYLCASSIGLAGDEQYFGPGTRLTVT.

This clone appeared a single time. Other DNA sequences in this specimen translate into the identical CDR3. V is TRBV9 and J is TRBJ2-1, with D unclear. V lost 0 bases and J 0 bases, leaving 4 bases between the germline ends. The length of the CDR3 is 14 residues. Germline loops: CDR1 SGDLS, CDR2 YYNGEE. The CDR3 here is CASSVGTSYNEQFF. The CDR3 bases are TGTGCCAGCAGCGTAGGGACCTCCTACAATGAGCAGTTCTTC.

The chain carries TRBV5-1 and TRBJ2-2; 13 nucleotides match TRBD2. Germline V gene data show CDR1 as SGHRS and CDR2 as YFSETQ. The J segment lost 4 bases and the V segment lost 3 bases, leaving 6 bases of the junction unmatched. The CDR3 runs to 17 residues. CDR3 coding DNA: TGCGCCAGCAGCTCCGGACTAGCGGGAGTTCTCACCGGGGAGCTGTTTTTT. This sequence encodes CASSSGLAGVLTGELFF. Using reference TRBV5-1 and TRBJ2-2 for the parts outside the CDR3, the full variable domain is KAGVTQTPRYLIKTRGQQVTLSCSPISGHRSVSWYQQTPGQGLQFLFEYFSETQRNKGNFPGRFSGRQFSNSRSEMNVSTLELGDSALYLCASSSGLAGVLTGELFFGEGSRLTVL.

This sequence joins TRBV5-1 and TRBJ2-7; D perhaps matches TRBD1 (6 bases). The ends were cut back, 2 bases at V and 4 bases at J, with 19 bases in the middle. CDR3 length: 16 residues. Germline V lookup: CDR1 SGHRS, CDR2 YFSETQ. CDR3: CASSLIGTPEAYEQYF. DNA of the CDR3: TGCGCCAGCAGCTTAATCGGGACACCCGAGGCATACGAGCAGTACTTC.

Here the CDR3 DNA reads TGTGCCAGCAGCGTATTTGGGGGAAGCCCCTCCTACGAGCAGTACTTC. It translates to CASSVFGGSPSYEQYF. V is TRBV9 and J is TRBJ2-7, with D perhaps assigned TRBD1 or TRBD2 (5 bases each). The CDR3 is 16 residues long. Germline V gives CDR1 SGDLS, CDR2 YYNGEE. Trimming removed 1 base from V and 0 bases from J, with 14 bases in between.

On this clone: The sample holds other DNA sequences that translate to the same CDR3. This rearrangement joins TRBV7-3 to TRBJ1-1, with D unclear. Per germline, CDR1 SGHTA and CDR2 FQGTGA. V was shortened by 2 bases and J by 0 bases, with 10 bases between the two germline ends. The CDR3 is 15 residues long. The DNA for the CDR3 is TGTGCCAGCAGCTTAGGTGGCGGGATGAACACTGAAGCTTTCTTT. Translation gives CASSLGGGMNTEAFF.

This clone was counted a single time. The chain has TRBV5-4 and TRBJ2-1, with D perhaps given as TRBD1 or TRBD2 (7 bases each). The CDR3 covers 16 residues. V shed 2 bases and J shed 8 bases, with 20 bases lying between them. The V gene's germline CDR1 is SGHNT and CDR2 YYREEE (reference sequence). CDR3 sequence: CASSFMGGGRDDEQFF. In nucleotides, the CDR3 is TGTGCCAGCAGCTTTATGGGAGGGGGCAGAGACGATGAGCAGTTCTTC.

The chain carries TRBV19 and TRBJ2-7, with 8 bases aligning to TRBD1. Trimming at V came to 6 bases and at J to 3 bases, leaving 4 bases not matched to a gene. Germline CDR1 reads LNHDA; CDR2 reads SQIVND (reference sequence). The CDR3 spans 13 residues. The CDR3 nucleotides read TGTGCCAGTAGCGGACAGGGAATCTACGAGCAGTACTTC. Translating gives CASSGQGIYEQYF.

This chain uses TRBV4-1 with TRBJ2-1; 10 nucleotides match TRBD2. J was trimmed by 8 bases and V by 4 bases; bases with no gene match: 5. This CDR3 has 14 amino acids. CDR1 and CDR2 (germline): MGHRA, YSYEKL. CDR3 nucleotides: TGCGCCAGCAGCCTAAAGCTAGCGGGGGATGAGCAGTTCTTC. Protein sequence: CASSLKLAGDEQFF.